The T cell receptor beta chain described here comes from a study of cytomegalovirus exposure and HLA in healthy donors. Trimming cost V 2 bases and J 6 bases, with 7 bases left between them. The CDR3 has 13 amino acids. CDR1 and CDR2 (germline): MDHEN, SYDVKM. The PCR had 60 Vbeta and 13 Jbeta primers. TCRdb keeps only in-frame clones here, not all; method: immunoSEQ multiplex PCR. The sample totals 55,000 to 75,000 clones. The TCR was taken from a male donor in good health and CMV-seronegative. Sequenced: PBMCs. This rearrangement joins TRBV28 to TRBJ2-2; D is undetermined. The CDR3, as DNA: TGTGCCAGCAGTTTAGTGGCCCCCGGGGAGCTGTTTTTT. This encodes CASSLVAPGELFF. Using reference TRBV28 and TRBJ2-2 for the parts outside the CDR3, the full variable domain is DVKVTQSSRYLVKRTGEKVFLECVQDMDHENMFWYRQDPGLGLRLIYFSYDVKMKEKGDIPEGYSVSREKKERFSLILESASTNQTSMYLCASSLVAPGELFFGEGSRLTVL.